The rows below give T cell receptor beta chains drawn from one sample of a study of blood T cell repertoires in COVID-19. TCRdb's table, derived via immunoSEQ multiplex PCR, lists solely in-frame clones and lacks some. The sample lists tens of thousands of clones, about 88% occurring once. Sequencing was carried out using peripheral blood. These receptors originate from an elderly woman with acute or convalescent COVID-19. Both conserved end residues are part of each CDR3. Each record gives: J gene, clone size, D gene, V gene, CDR3 protein, CDR3 DNA. D genes are given only for firm matches. The listing skips clone size in some rows; elsewhere it reads once, few, many or a size class.

j_call: TRBJ2-1
clone_size: -
d_call: -
v_call: TRBV28
cdr3_aa: CASSRQEPFYNEQFF
cdr3_nt: TGTGCCAGCAGTCGACAGGAACCGTTCTACAATGAGCAGTTCTTC

j_call: TRBJ1-4
clone_size: -
d_call: -
v_call: TRBV29-1
cdr3_aa: CSVVGGNEKLFF
cdr3_nt: TGCAGCGTTGTAGGGGGTAATGAAAAACTGTTTTTT

j_call: TRBJ1-6
clone_size: -
d_call: -
v_call: TRBV6-5
cdr3_aa: CASRGQINSPLHF
cdr3_nt: TGTGCCAGCAGAGGACAGATCAATTCACCCCTCCACTTT

j_call: TRBJ1-1
clone_size: -
d_call: TRBD1
v_call: TRBV12-5
cdr3_aa: CASGLPRQGRTEAFF
cdr3_nt: TGTGCTAGTGGTTTGCCTAGACAGGGTAGGACTGAAGCTTTCTTT

j_call: TRBJ2-7
clone_size: -
d_call: -
v_call: TRBV5-1
cdr3_aa: CASSLSTGSSRPYEQYF
cdr3_nt: TGCGCCAGCAGCTTGAGTACAGGTTCTTCCCGTCCCTACGAGCAGTACTTC

j_call: TRBJ1-1
clone_size: -
d_call: TRBD1
v_call: TRBV4-2
cdr3_aa: CASSPLGGTGMNTEAFF
cdr3_nt: TGTGCCAGCAGCCCTCTGGGAGGGACAGGCATGAACACTGAAGCTTTCTTT

j_call: TRBJ1-2
clone_size: -
d_call: TRBD1
v_call: TRBV28
cdr3_aa: CASSLDRVNGYTF
cdr3_nt: TGTGCCAGCAGTTTGGACAGGGTAAATGGCTACACCTTC

j_call: TRBJ2-1
clone_size: -
d_call: TRBD1
v_call: TRBV18
cdr3_aa: CASSPMGDSWQFF
cdr3_nt: TGTGCCAGCTCACCGATGGGGGACAGTTGGCAGTTCTTC

j_call: TRBJ2-1
clone_size: -
d_call: TRBD2
v_call: TRBV3-1/TRBV3-2
cdr3_aa: CASSQGLAGIYNEQFF
cdr3_nt: TGTGCCAGCAGCCAGGGACTAGCGGGGATCTACAATGAGCAGTTCTTC

j_call: TRBJ1-2
clone_size: -
d_call: TRBD1
v_call: TRBV3-1/TRBV3-2
cdr3_aa: CASSQEYRGPNYGYTF
cdr3_nt: TGTGCCAGCAGCCAAGAGTACAGGGGGCCGAACTATGGCTACACCTTC

j_call: TRBJ1-1
clone_size: -
d_call: -
v_call: TRBV19
cdr3_aa: CASINRLNTEAFF
cdr3_nt: TGTGCCAGTATCAACAGGCTGAACACTGAAGCTTTCTTT

j_call: TRBJ1-2
clone_size: -
d_call: TRBD1
v_call: TRBV6-5
cdr3_aa: CASRLETGNYGYTF
cdr3_nt: TGTGCCAGCAGGCTCGAGACAGGGAACTATGGCTACACCTTC

j_call: TRBJ2-7
clone_size: once
d_call: -
v_call: TRBV2
cdr3_aa: CASSETSGVGEQYF
cdr3_nt: TGTGCCAGCAGTGAAACCTCGGGGGTGGGCGAGCAGTACTTC

j_call: TRBJ2-7
clone_size: -
d_call: TRBD1
v_call: TRBV9
cdr3_aa: CASSVAGQPSYEQYF
cdr3_nt: TGTGCCAGCAGCGTAGCGGGACAGCCCTCCTACGAGCAGTACTTC

j_call: TRBJ1-4
clone_size: -
d_call: TRBD1
v_call: TRBV28
cdr3_aa: CASSSGQGATNEKLFF
cdr3_nt: TGTGCCAGCAGCTCCGGACAGGGAGCAACTAATGAAAAACTGTTTTTT

j_call: TRBJ1-5
clone_size: -
d_call: -
v_call: TRBV3-1/TRBV3-2
cdr3_aa: CASSQDPRVGQPQHF
cdr3_nt: TGTGCCAGCAGCCAAGACCCCCGGGTAGGCCAGCCCCAGCATTTT

j_call: TRBJ1-2
clone_size: -
d_call: -
v_call: TRBV3-1/TRBV3-2
cdr3_aa: CASSLRSPGSIGYTF
cdr3_nt: TGTGCCAGCAGCCTGCGCAGCCCAGGGTCGATTGGCTACACCTTC

j_call: TRBJ2-2
clone_size: -
d_call: -
v_call: TRBV18
cdr3_aa: CASSPPSGVGTGELFF
cdr3_nt: TGTGCCAGCTCACCACCATCGGGGGTGGGGACCGGGGAGCTGTTTTTT

j_call: TRBJ2-7
clone_size: -
d_call: TRBD1
v_call: TRBV5-1
cdr3_aa: CASSSGTGGSYEQYF
cdr3_nt: TGCGCCAGCAGCTCCGGGACAGGGGGCTCCTACGAGCAGTACTTC

j_call: TRBJ2-2
clone_size: -
d_call: -
v_call: TRBV2
cdr3_aa: CASSSNRAGELFF
cdr3_nt: TGTGCCAGCAGTTCAAACAGGGCCGGGGAGCTGTTTTTT

j_call: TRBJ1-2
clone_size: -
d_call: TRBD1
v_call: TRBV3-1/TRBV3-2
cdr3_aa: CASSLIQGRSDGYTF
cdr3_nt: TGTGCCAGCAGCCTCATACAGGGGCGATCGGATGGCTACACCTTC

j_call: TRBJ2-7
clone_size: -
d_call: TRBD1
v_call: TRBV9
cdr3_aa: CASSPRQGDRSYEQYF
cdr3_nt: TGTGCCAGCAGCCCCAGACAGGGCGACCGCTCCTACGAGCAGTACTTC

j_call: TRBJ1-1
clone_size: -
d_call: -
v_call: TRBV18
cdr3_aa: CASQGRQNTEAFF
cdr3_nt: TGTGCCAGCCAGGGCAGGCAGAACACTGAAGCTTTCTTT

j_call: TRBJ1-2
clone_size: -
d_call: TRBD1
v_call: TRBV11-3
cdr3_aa: CASSSLRGQGRSYTF
cdr3_nt: TGTGCCAGCAGCAGTCTCAGAGGACAGGGAAGGAGCTACACCTTC

j_call: TRBJ1-6
clone_size: -
d_call: -
v_call: TRBV5-6
cdr3_aa: CASSLGRGNSPLHF
cdr3_nt: TGTGCCAGCAGCTTGGGAAGGGGTAATTCACCCCTCCACTTT

j_call: TRBJ1-6
clone_size: -
d_call: TRBD1
v_call: TRBV3-1/TRBV3-2
cdr3_aa: CASSHGTGGAYNSPLHF
cdr3_nt: TGTGCCAGCAGCCACGGGACAGGGGGCGCCTATAATTCACCCCTCCACTTT